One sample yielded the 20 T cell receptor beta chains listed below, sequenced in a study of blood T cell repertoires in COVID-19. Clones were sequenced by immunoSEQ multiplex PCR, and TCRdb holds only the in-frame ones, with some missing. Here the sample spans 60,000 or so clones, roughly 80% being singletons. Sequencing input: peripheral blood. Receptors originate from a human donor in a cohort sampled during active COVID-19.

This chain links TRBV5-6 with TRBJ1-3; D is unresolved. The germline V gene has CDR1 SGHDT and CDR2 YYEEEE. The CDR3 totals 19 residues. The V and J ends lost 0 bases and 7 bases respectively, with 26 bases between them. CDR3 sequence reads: CASSLDLLPRHSRGNTIYF. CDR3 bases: TGTGCCAGCAGCTTGGATCTTCTCCCCAGGCACTCCCGCGGGAACACCATATATTTT.

The CDR3 DNA reads as TGTGCCACGAGGCCCAGCTCCTACGAGCAGTACTTC. Amino acid sequence: CATRPSSYEQYF. This rearrangement joins TRBV10-3 to TRBJ2-7, with D unresolved. From germline, CDR1 is ENHRY and CDR2 SYGVKD. V was pared by 10 bases and J by 0 bases, with 10 bases between. The CDR3 runs 12 residues.

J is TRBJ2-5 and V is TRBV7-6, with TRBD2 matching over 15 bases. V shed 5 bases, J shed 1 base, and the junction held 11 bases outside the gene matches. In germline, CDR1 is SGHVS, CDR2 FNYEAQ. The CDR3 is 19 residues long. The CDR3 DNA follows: TGTGCCAGCAGCCCGGGGACTAGCGGGGGGAAGGGGGGCCAAGAGACCCAGTACTTC. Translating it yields CASSPGTSGGKGGQETQYF.

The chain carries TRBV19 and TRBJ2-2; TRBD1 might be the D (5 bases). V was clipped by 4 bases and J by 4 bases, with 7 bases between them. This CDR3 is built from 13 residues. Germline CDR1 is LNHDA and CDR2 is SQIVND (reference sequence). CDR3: CASSTGITGELFF. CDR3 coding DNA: TGTGCCAGTAGTACAGGGATCACCGGGGAGCTGTTTTTT.

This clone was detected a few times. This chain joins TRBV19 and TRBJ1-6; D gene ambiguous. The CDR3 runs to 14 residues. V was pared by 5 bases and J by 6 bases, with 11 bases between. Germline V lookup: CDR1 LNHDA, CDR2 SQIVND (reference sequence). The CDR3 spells CASSRGSGNSPLHF. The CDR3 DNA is TGTGCCAGTAGTCGAGGGTCTGGTAATTCACCCCTCCACTTT.

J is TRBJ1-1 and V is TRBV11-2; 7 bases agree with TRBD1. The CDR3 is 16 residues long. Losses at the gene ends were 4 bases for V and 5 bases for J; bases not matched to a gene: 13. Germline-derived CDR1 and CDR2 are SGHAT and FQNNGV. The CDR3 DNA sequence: TGTGCCAGCAGCTGGGTTCCCGGGACAGAAAGGACTGAAGCTTTCTTT. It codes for CASSWVPGTERTEAFF. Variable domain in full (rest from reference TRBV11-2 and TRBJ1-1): EAGVAQSPRYKIIEKRQSVAFWCNPISGHATLYWYQQILGQGPKLLIQFQNNGVVDDSQLPKDRFSAERLKGVDSTLKIQPAKLEDSAVYLCASSWVPGTERTEAFFGQGTRLTVV.

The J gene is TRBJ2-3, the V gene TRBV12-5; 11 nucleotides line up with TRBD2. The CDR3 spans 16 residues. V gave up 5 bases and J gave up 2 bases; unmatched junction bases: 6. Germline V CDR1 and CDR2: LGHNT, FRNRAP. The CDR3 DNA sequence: TGTGCTAGTGGTACCATAGCGGGGGGGTTCACAGATACGCAGTATTTT. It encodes CASGTIAGGFTDTQYF. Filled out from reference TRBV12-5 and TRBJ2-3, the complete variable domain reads DARVTQTPRHKVTEMGQEVTMRCQPILGHNTVFWYRQTMMQGLELLAYFRNRAPLDDSGMPKDRFSAEMPDATLATLKIQPSEPRDSAVYFCASGTIAGGFTDTQYFGPGTRLTVL.

This CDR3 is CAWSPDRDRFYGYTF. The CDR3 bases are TGTGCCTGGAGTCCAGACCGGGACAGGTTCTATGGCTACACCTTC. The chain has TRBV30 and TRBJ1-2; 8 bases map to TRBD1. This CDR3 region has 15 residues. The germline V gene encodes CDR1 GTSNPN and CDR2 SVGIG (reference sequence). The junction had 9 bases not matched to a gene; V was cut back by 2 bases and J by 4 bases.

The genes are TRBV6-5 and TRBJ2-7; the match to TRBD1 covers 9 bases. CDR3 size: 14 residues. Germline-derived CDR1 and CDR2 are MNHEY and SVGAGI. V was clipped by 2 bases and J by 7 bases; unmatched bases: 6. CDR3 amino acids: CASSYPGQGREQYF. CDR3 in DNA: TGTGCCAGCAGTTACCCCGGACAGGGGAGAGAGCAGTACTTC.

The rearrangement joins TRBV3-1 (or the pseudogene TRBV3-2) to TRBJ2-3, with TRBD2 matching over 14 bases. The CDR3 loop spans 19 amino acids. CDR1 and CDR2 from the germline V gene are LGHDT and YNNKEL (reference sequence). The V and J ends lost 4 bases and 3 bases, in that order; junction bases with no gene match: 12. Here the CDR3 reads CASSPRLAGGRDTTDTQYF. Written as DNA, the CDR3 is TGTGCCAGCAGCCCCCGACTAGCGGGGGGGCGGGATACAACAGATACGCAGTATTTT.

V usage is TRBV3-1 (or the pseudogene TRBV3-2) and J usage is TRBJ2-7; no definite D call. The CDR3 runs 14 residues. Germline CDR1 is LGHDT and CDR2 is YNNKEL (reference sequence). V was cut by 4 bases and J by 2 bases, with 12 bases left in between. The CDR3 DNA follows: TGTGCCAGCAGCCCCATGGGCAACCCCTACGAGCAGTACGTC. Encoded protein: CASSPMGNPYEQYV.

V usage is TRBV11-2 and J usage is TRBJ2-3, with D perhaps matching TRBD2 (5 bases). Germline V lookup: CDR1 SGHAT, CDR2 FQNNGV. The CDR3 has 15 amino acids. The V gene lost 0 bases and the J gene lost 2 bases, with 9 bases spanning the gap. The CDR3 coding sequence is TGTGCCAGCAGCTTAGAAGACTATCCCACAGATACGCAGTATTTT. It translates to CASSLEDYPTDTQYF.

DNA of the CDR3: TGCGCCAGCAGCTTGGAACCCCCTAGCCCTTCCCACACAGATACGCAGTATTTT. The encoded protein is CASSLEPPSPSHTDTQYF. This chain uses TRBV5-1 with TRBJ2-3; weak D call: TRBD2 (5 bases). V was cut by 0 bases and J by 2 bases, with 19 bases left in between. The CDR3 runs 18 residues. The germline V gene has CDR1 SGHRS and CDR2 YFSETQ.

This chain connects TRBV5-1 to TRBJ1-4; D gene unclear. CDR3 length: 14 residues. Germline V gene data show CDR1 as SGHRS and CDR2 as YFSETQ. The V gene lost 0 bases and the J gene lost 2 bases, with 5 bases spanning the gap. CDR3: CASSLGSTNEKLFF. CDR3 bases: TGCGCCAGCAGCTTGGGGAGTACTAATGAAAAACTGTTTTTT.

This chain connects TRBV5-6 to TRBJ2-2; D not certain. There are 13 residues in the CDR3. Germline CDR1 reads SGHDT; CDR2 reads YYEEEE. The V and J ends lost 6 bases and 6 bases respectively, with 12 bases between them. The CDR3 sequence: CASTFRSAGELFF. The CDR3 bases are TGTGCCAGCACCTTCCGGAGCGCCGGGGAGCTGTTTTTT. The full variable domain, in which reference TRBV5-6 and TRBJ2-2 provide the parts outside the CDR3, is DAGVTQSPTHLIKTRGQQVTLRCSPKSGHDTVSWYQQALGQGPQFIFQYYEEEERQRGNFPDRFSGHQFPNYSSELNVNALLLGDSALYLCASTFRSAGELFFGEGSRLTVL.

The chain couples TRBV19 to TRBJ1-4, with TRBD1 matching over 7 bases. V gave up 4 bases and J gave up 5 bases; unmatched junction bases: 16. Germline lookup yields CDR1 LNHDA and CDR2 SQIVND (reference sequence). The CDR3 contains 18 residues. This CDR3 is CASSKPGQPSLGNEKLFF. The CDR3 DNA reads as TGTGCCAGTAGTAAACCGGGACAGCCGTCCCTGGGGAATGAAAAACTGTTTTTT.

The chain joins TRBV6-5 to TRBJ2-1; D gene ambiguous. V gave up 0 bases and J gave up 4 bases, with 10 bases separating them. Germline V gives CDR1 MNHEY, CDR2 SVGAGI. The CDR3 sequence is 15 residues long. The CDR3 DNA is TGTGCCAGCAGTTACTCGAAATCCAGGTACAATGAGCAGTTCTTC. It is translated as CASSYSKSRYNEQFF.

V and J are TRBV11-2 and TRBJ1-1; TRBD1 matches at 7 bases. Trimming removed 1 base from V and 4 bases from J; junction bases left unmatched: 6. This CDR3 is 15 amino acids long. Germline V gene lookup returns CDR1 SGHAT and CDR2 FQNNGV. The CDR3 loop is CASSLGLQGITEAFF. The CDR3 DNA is TGTGCCAGCAGCTTAGGCCTACAGGGGATCACTGAAGCTTTCTTT.

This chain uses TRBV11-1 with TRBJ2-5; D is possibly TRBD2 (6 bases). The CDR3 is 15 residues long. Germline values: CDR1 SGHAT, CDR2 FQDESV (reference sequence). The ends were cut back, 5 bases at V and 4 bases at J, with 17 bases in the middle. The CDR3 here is CASSPSTGVAETQYF. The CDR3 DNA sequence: TGTGCCAGCAGCCCCAGTACGGGGGTAGCAGAGACCCAGTACTTC.

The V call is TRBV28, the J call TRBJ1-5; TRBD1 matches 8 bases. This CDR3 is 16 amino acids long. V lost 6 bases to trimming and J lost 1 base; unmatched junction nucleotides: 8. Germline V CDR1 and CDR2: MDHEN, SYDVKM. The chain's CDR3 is CASRLDRVRSNQPQHF. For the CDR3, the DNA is TGTGCCAGCAGATTGGACAGGGTTAGGAGCAATCAGCCCCAGCATTTT.